This TCR beta chain was observed in a study of high-grade serous ovarian cancer treatment subgroups. Study overall: Mean per sample: around 13,000 reads, just under 7,500 unique TCR beta rearrangements.

This CDR3 region has 16 residues. V was pared by 1 base and J by 3 bases, with 6 bases of the junction left unmatched. CDR1 is MNHEY and CDR2 is SMNVEV in the germline V gene (reference sequence). TCRdb's table, derived via immunoSEQ multiplex PCR, lists solely in-frame clones and lacks some. The sample contains more than 15,000 clones, about 75% of which appear only once. The tumor samples were collected prior to definitive surgery or chemotherapy. Sequenced input: tumor tissue. This TCR was sampled from a human donor with high-grade serous ovarian cancer. This rearrangement joins TRBV27 to TRBJ2-3; 8 bases map to TRBD1. CDR3 coding DNA: TGTGCCAGCAGTTTATTGGTCAGGGGGCGGACAGATACGCAGTATTTT. Protein product: CASSLLVRGRTDTQYF.